What follows are 25 T cell receptor beta chains derived from one specimen sequenced in a study of blood T cell repertoires in COVID-19. Sequencing was performed with immunoSEQ multiplex PCR; in TCRdb, only in-frame clones are kept and a portion is missing. The data show about 100,000 clones, approximately 80% seen once. Sequenced input: peripheral blood. These receptors were taken from a man aged 55 to 70 with acute or convalescent COVID-19.

In its sample, this clone was seen a few times. V gene TRBV15 combines with J gene TRBJ2-6; 7 bases agree with TRBD1. The CDR3 has 16 amino acids. CDR1 is LNHNV and CDR2 is YYDKDF in the germline V gene (reference sequence). V shed 0 bases and J 3 bases; nucleotides not matched to a gene: 2. The CDR3 DNA is TGTGCCACCAGCAGAGATCGGACAGGTGGGGCCAACGTCCTGACTTTC. It encodes CATSRDRTGGANVLTF.

The V call is TRBV30, the J call TRBJ2-7, with 9 bases aligning to TRBD1. V was pared by 2 bases and J by 5 bases, with 7 bases of the junction left unmatched. The CDR3 is made up of 14 amino acids. Germline V gives CDR1 GTSNPN, CDR2 SVGIG (reference sequence). This CDR3 reads CAWSLGQGVNEQYF. In DNA form, the CDR3 reads TGTGCCTGGAGTTTGGGACAGGGTGTGAACGAGCAGTACTTC.

The chain couples TRBV9 to TRBJ1-4; 7 positions match TRBD1. The J segment lost 3 bases and the V segment lost 3 bases, leaving 5 bases of the junction unmatched. The CDR3 runs 15 residues. CDR1 and CDR2 (germline): SGDLS, YYNGEE. CDR3 DNA: TGTGCCAGCAGCGGGCGGACAGGTTCTAATGAAAAACTGTTTTTT. Its protein product is CASSGRTGSNEKLFF.

The genes are TRBV5-1 and TRBJ1-1, with TRBD1 matching 7 bases. The CDR3 sequence is 14 residues long. Germline-derived CDR1 and CDR2 are SGHRS and YFSETQ. With V trimmed by 0 bases and J by 10 bases, 9 bases remained unmatched. CDR3 sequence: CASSLGTGGEGAFF. CDR3 in DNA: TGCGCCAGCAGCTTGGGGACAGGAGGAGAGGGAGCTTTCTTT. Full variable domain (remainder filled in from reference TRBV5-1 and TRBJ1-1): KAGVTQTPRYLIKTRGQQVTLSCSPISGHRSVSWYQQTPGQGLQFLFEYFSETQRNKGNFPGRFSGRQFSNSRSEMNVSTLELGDSALYLCASSLGTGGEGAFFGQGTRLTVV.

V gene TRBV6-6 combines with J gene TRBJ1-5, with TRBD1 identical over 9 bases. CDR3 length: 15 residues. Germline CDR1 MNHNY, CDR2 SVGAGI (reference sequence). V shed 7 bases, J shed 4 bases, and the junction held 8 bases outside the gene matches. CDR3 loop: CASTSGTGWNQPQHF. DNA for the CDR3: TGTGCCAGCACCTCCGGGACAGGGTGGAATCAGCCCCAGCATTTT.

This chain connects TRBV19 to TRBJ1-1; TRBD1 agrees at 8 bases. V was pared by 2 bases and J by 4 bases, with 3 bases of the junction left unmatched. This CDR3 region has 14 residues. Germline assignment: CDR1 LNHDA and CDR2 SQIVND (reference sequence). CDR3 nucleotide sequence: TGTGCCAGTAGTATACTCACAGGGGGCACTGAAGCTTTCTTT. This codes for CASSILTGGTEAFF.

The chain combines TRBV7-9 with TRBJ1-5; 8 nucleotides agree with TRBD1. The CDR3 totals 15 residues. Unmatched junction bases numbered 8, after V lost 5 bases and J lost 5 bases. CDR1 is SEHNR and CDR2 is FQNEAQ in the germline V gene (reference sequence). The DNA of the CDR3 is TGTGCCAGCAGCGCCTATGGACAGGGCGATCAGCCCCAGCATTTT. Translated, it gives CASSAYGQGDQPQHF.

The chain carries TRBV30 and TRBJ2-7, with D possibly TRBD2 on 6 matching bases. The length of the CDR3 is 14 residues. Trimming cost V 5 bases and J 4 bases, with 18 bases left between them. Germline V CDR1 and CDR2: GTSNPN, SVGIG (reference sequence). The CDR3 bases are TGTGCCTGGGGTTTCAGTAGCGGAGCTTACGAGCAGTACTTC. Translated, it gives CAWGFSSGAYEQYF. The entire variable domain, with the rest obtained from reference TRBV30 and TRBJ2-7, is as follows: SQTIHQWPATLVQPVGSPLSLECTVEGTSNPNLYWYRQAAGRGLQLLFYSVGIGQISSEVPQNLSASRPQDRQFILSSKKLLLSDSGFYLCAWGFSSGAYEQYFGPGTRLTVT.

This rearrangement joins TRBV5-5 to TRBJ1-2; TRBD1 matches at 12 bases. Germline CDR1 SGHKS, CDR2 YYEKEE (reference sequence). After removal of 4 bases from V and 8 bases from J, the junction contained 12 bases not matched to a gene. The CDR3 contains 16 residues. DNA for the CDR3: TGTGCCAGCAGCCAGGGCATGGGACAGGGGGCGATAGGCTACACCTTC. Translated: CASSQGMGQGAIGYTF.

The chain recombines TRBV11-2 with TRBJ1-1, with D perhaps TRBD1 (6 bases). Per germline, CDR1 SGHAT and CDR2 FQNNGV. Trimming shortened V by 5 bases and J by 0 bases, and 10 bases separated the two germline ends. CDR3 length: 14 amino acids. CDR3 sequence (DNA): TGTGCCAGCAGCCACGACAGGATGAACACTGAAGCTTTCTTT. This codes for CASSHDRMNTEAFF.

This rearrangement joins TRBV30 to TRBJ2-7; TRBD1 aligns across 9 bases. With 5 bases clipped from V and 0 bases from J, the junction kept 5 bases outside the gene matches. There are 14 residues in the CDR3. CDR1 and CDR2 from the germline V gene are GTSNPN and SVGIG (reference sequence). This chain's CDR3 is CAWDPGQGSYEQYF. CDR3 sequence (DNA): TGTGCCTGGGATCCGGGACAGGGCTCCTACGAGCAGTACTTC.

The gene calls are TRBV11-2 and TRBJ2-7, with 7 bases fitting TRBD2. Germline CDR1 and CDR2: SGHAT and FQNNGV. The CDR3 extends over 16 amino acids. Trimming at V came to 5 bases and at J to 0 bases, leaving 10 bases not matched to a gene. The CDR3 DNA reads TGTGCCAGCAGCACCCTCACCGGGAGGAGCTCCTACGAGCAGTACTTC. Amino acids: CASSTLTGRSSYEQYF.

V and J are TRBV6-5 and TRBJ1-2; 10 bases fit TRBD1. The J segment lost 4 bases and the V segment lost 3 bases, leaving 2 bases of the junction unmatched. This CDR3 region has 14 residues. Germline-derived CDR1 and CDR2 are MNHEY and SVGAGI. The CDR3 region is CASSYRDRGYGYTF. Here the CDR3 DNA reads TGTGCCAGCAGTTATAGGGACAGGGGCTATGGCTACACCTTC.

This clone appeared a few times. This chain uses TRBV6-5 with TRBJ1-6; D might be TRBD1 (5 bases). CDR1 and CDR2 (germline): MNHEY, SVGAGI. CDR3 length: 15 amino acids. V shed 6 bases and J shed 9 bases, with 18 bases lying between them. In DNA form, the CDR3 reads TGTGCCAGCAGACCTGGGACCCTCGGGAGTTCACCCCTCCACTTT. Encoded protein: CASRPGTLGSSPLHF.

The chain couples TRBV2 to TRBJ1-6; 9 bases match TRBD1. This CDR3 is 14 amino acids long. Germline V lookup: CDR1 SNHLY, CDR2 FYNNEI. V was clipped by 4 bases and J by 5 bases; unmatched bases: 0. The CDR3 loop is CASSGQGDNSPLHF. For the CDR3, the DNA is TGTGCCAGCAGTGGACAGGGGGATAATTCACCCCTCCACTTT.

The chain recombines TRBV7-2 with TRBJ1-5; D gene unclear. Germline-derived CDR1 and CDR2 are SGHTA and FQGNSA. This CDR3 contains 14 residues. V was cut by 5 bases and J by 3 bases, with 11 bases left in between. CDR3 DNA: TGTGCCAGCAGCGCACGACTGGTCAATCAGCCCCAGCATTTT. It specifies CASSARLVNQPQHF.

Only a few counts were recorded for this clone. This rearrangement joins TRBV6-1 to TRBJ1-5; TRBD1 is a possible D gene (6 bases). Trimming pared 2 bases from V and 1 base from J, leaving 12 bases between. The length of the CDR3 is 16 residues. In germline, CDR1 is MNHNS, CDR2 SASEGT. CDR3 loop: CASSEWDTTSNQPQHF. For the CDR3, the DNA is TGTGCCAGCAGTGAATGGGACACAACGAGCAATCAGCCCCAGCATTTT.

The rearrangement uses TRBV2 and TRBJ2-1, with TRBD2 matching over 9 bases. From germline, CDR1 is SNHLY and CDR2 FYNNEI. With 9 bases clipped from V and 3 bases from J, the junction kept 6 bases outside the gene matches. This CDR3 contains 14 residues. CDR3 DNA: TGTGCCAGTACAAGACTAGCGGACTACAATGAGCAGTTCTTC. Its protein product is CASTRLADYNEQFF.

The chain carries TRBV19 and TRBJ2-2, with D possibly TRBD1 on 5 matching bases. This CDR3 comprises 15 residues. The germline CDR1 and CDR2 sequences are LNHDA and SQIVND (reference sequence). The ends were cut back, 7 bases at V and 3 bases at J, with 15 bases in the middle. The CDR3 region is CASISGLPYTGELFF. In nucleotides, the CDR3 is TGTGCCAGTATTTCAGGGCTACCGTACACCGGGGAGCTGTTTTTT.

This chain joins TRBV7-2 and TRBJ2-7, with 12 bases lining up with TRBD2. The germline gives CDR1 SGHTA, CDR2 FQGNSA. The CDR3 is made up of 14 amino acids. J lost 6 bases, V lost 5 bases, and 5 bases had no gene match. The CDR3 region is CASSPPSGRAEQYF. In DNA form, the CDR3 reads TGTGCCAGCAGCCCGCCTAGCGGGAGGGCCGAGCAGTACTTC.

V usage is TRBV6-5 and J usage is TRBJ2-7; the D is unclear. CDR3 length: 14 residues. Germline V gene lookup returns CDR1 MNHEY and CDR2 SVGAGI. V lost 0 bases and J 3 bases, leaving 9 bases between the germline ends. CDR3 nucleotide sequence: TGTGCCAGCAGTTACTCGGGCAAGGACTACGAGCAGTACTTC. Its translation: CASSYSGKDYEQYF.

This clone was observed once. This rearrangement joins TRBV9 to TRBJ1-3, with D uncertain. V was pared by 6 bases and J by 0 bases, with 13 bases between. Germline V gene sequence: CDR1 SGDLS, CDR2 YYNGEE. The CDR3 spans 15 residues. The DNA of the CDR3 is TGTGCCAGCACCCTCGGGGATTACTCTGGAAACACCATATATTTT. Residues: CASTLGDYSGNTIYF.

The genes are TRBV4-1 and TRBJ2-1; 9 nucleotides align to TRBD2. The CDR3 loop spans 18 amino acids. V gave up 3 bases and J gave up 0 bases; unmatched junction bases: 9. From germline, CDR1 is MGHRA and CDR2 YSYEKL. CDR3 amino acids: CASSQVSGGLFSYNEQFF. DNA for the CDR3: TGCGCCAGCAGCCAGGTTAGCGGGGGCCTTTTCTCCTACAATGAGCAGTTCTTC.

The rearrangement joins TRBV2 to TRBJ2-1; D unresolved. This CDR3 spans 13 amino acids. V shed 5 bases and J shed 3 bases, with 8 bases lying between them. The germline gives CDR1 SNHLY, CDR2 FYNNEI. CDR3 coding DNA: TGTGCCAGCAGTAAAGTCAGCTACAATGAGCAGTTCTTC. Protein sequence: CASSKVSYNEQFF.

This chain links TRBV7-2 with TRBJ2-1; D gene unclear. This CDR3 contains 12 residues. V lost 3 bases, J lost 4 bases, and 4 bases lay in between. CDR1 SGHTA and CDR2 FQGNSA come from the germline V gene. Here the CDR3 DNA reads TGTGCCAGCAGCTTTTCTTACAATGAGCAGTTCTTC. Encoded protein: CASSFSYNEQFF.